This note documents a single T cell receptor beta chain sequence. The record originates from a study of blood T cell repertoires in COVID-19. Background on the study: Samples representing acute and convalescent COVID-19 were sourced from the United States, Italy and Spain. PBMCs, B-cell-depleted T cells, or T cells provided the cDNA or gDNA that made up the material.

From germline, CDR1 is LNHDA and CDR2 SQIVND (reference sequence). The CDR3 is 16 residues long. The V and J ends lost 4 bases and 5 bases, in that order; junction bases with no gene match: 8. In the original analysis: Nucleated cell counts were estimated from reference gene primer amplification. Repertoires were generated with immunoSEQ multiplex PCR, while TCRdb's copy carries only in-frame clones and drops some. The D gene and trimming were derived from the DNA, and the V and J assignments and clone size from that table. The table lists about 240,000 clones, 75% to 90% of them singletons. Participants had their cohort set by participant-reported clinical history.

Sequencing was performed on PBMCs or T cells enriched from blood (not recorded which). The TCR was taken from a woman aged 40 to 55 with acute COVID-19. The chain has TRBV19 and TRBJ2-5; 12 nucleotides agree with TRBD1. CDR3 sequence: CASSKGQGASRETQYF. As DNA, the CDR3 is TGTGCCAGTAGTAAGGGACAGGGGGCGTCACGGGAGACCCAGTACTTC. Looking up the rest from reference TRBV19 and TRBJ2-5 gives the full variable domain: DGGITQSPKYLFRKEGQNVTLSCEQNLNHDAMYWYRQDPGQGLRLIYYSQIVNDFQKGDIAEGYSVSREKKESFPLTVTSAQKNPTAFYLCASSKGQGASRETQYFGPGTRLLVL.